Listed below are T cell receptor beta chains from one sample, sequenced in a study of OX40 agonist ivuxolimab in advanced cancers. Using immunoSEQ multiplex PCR, the repertoire was profiled, and TCRdb retains in-frame clones only, with some absent. The profile shows about 90,000 clones, roughly 89% of them singletons. Sequenced here: CD4+ or CD8+ T cells sorted from blood, sampled in a trial of the OX40 agonist ivuxolimab. These receptors were taken from an adult with an advanced solid tumor such as melanoma, head and neck, liver or kidney cancer. Each CDR3 is given with its conserved first and last residue. The D gene is left open where the match is weak. Part of the rows lack a size; the others show once, few, many or a class for expanded clones.

D gene: .
V gene: TRBV10-1
J gene: TRBJ2-5
clone size: .
CDR3 DNA: TGCGCCAGCAGTAAAAAGGGGGAAGAGACCCAGTACTTC
CDR3 protein: CASSKKGEETQYF

D gene: TRBD1
V gene: TRBV11-3
J gene: TRBJ1-4
clone size: once
CDR3 DNA: TGTGCCAGTACTACAGGGGCAACTAATGAAAAACTGTTTTTT
CDR3 protein: CASTTGATNEKLFF

D gene: .
V gene: TRBV5-4
J gene: TRBJ1-1
clone size: .
CDR3 DNA: TGTGCCAGCAGCTTCGGAACAGCCGAAGCTTTCTTT
CDR3 protein: CASSFGTAEAFF

D gene: TRBD1
V gene: TRBV19
J gene: TRBJ1-2
clone size: .
CDR3 DNA: TGTGCCAGTAATGCCCCCGGGACAGGTGACTATGGCTACACCTTC
CDR3 protein: CASNAPGTGDYGYTF

D gene: TRBD1
V gene: TRBV11-2
J gene: TRBJ2-7
clone size: .
CDR3 DNA: TGTGCCAGCAGCGTTATGCCCGGGACAGACTACGAGCAGTACTTC
CDR3 protein: CASSVMPGTDYEQYF

D gene: TRBD2
V gene: TRBV28
J gene: TRBJ2-3
clone size: .
CDR3 DNA: TGTGCCAGCAGTTCGCCCGGGACTAGTACCCGAGATACGCAGTATTTT
CDR3 protein: CASSSPGTSTRDTQYF

D gene: TRBD2
V gene: TRBV2
J gene: TRBJ2-3
clone size: .
CDR3 DNA: TGTGCCATCGGACGGACTAGCGGGACCCGGGATACGCAGTATTTT
CDR3 protein: CAIGRTSGTRDTQYF

D gene: .
V gene: TRBV6-6
J gene: TRBJ1-2
clone size: .
CDR3 DNA: TGTGCCAGCAGTTCTCCGCGGGGGGTGGGCTATGGCTACACCTTC
CDR3 protein: CASSSPRGVGYGYTF

D gene: .
V gene: TRBV5-1
J gene: TRBJ2-4
clone size: once
CDR3 DNA: TGCGCCAGCAGCCCCCCCCCGGGGGTGCTCGGGATATACATTCAGTACTTC
CDR3 protein: CASSPPPGVLGIYIQYF

D gene: .
V gene: TRBV9
J gene: TRBJ2-3
clone size: .
CDR3 DNA: TGTGCCAGCAGCGAATGGAAGGCACCAGGAGGAGATACGCAGTATTTT
CDR3 protein: CASSEWKAPGGDTQYF

D gene: TRBD1
V gene: TRBV25-1
J gene: TRBJ1-1
clone size: .
CDR3 DNA: TGTGCCAGCAGTGACCGGGACAGGTCCACTGAAGCTTTCTTT
CDR3 protein: CASSDRDRSTEAFF

D gene: .
V gene: TRBV7-9
J gene: TRBJ1-1
clone size: .
CDR3 DNA: TGTGCCAGCAGCCCACGTACAGGGACGTCTGAAGCTTTCTTT
CDR3 protein: CASSPRTGTSEAFF

D gene: TRBD2
V gene: TRBV10-3
J gene: TRBJ2-1
clone size: few
CDR3 DNA: TGTGCCATCACCCGCACGGGGGGTAGTGACTACAATGAGCAGTTCTTC
CDR3 protein: CAITRTGGSDYNEQFF

D gene: .
V gene: TRBV19
J gene: TRBJ2-3
clone size: .
CDR3 DNA: TGTGCCAGTAGTGCGGGACCCAGATTGCGCACAGATACGCAGTATTTT
CDR3 protein: CASSAGPRLRTDTQYF

D gene: .
V gene: TRBV2
J gene: TRBJ2-2
clone size: .
CDR3 DNA: TGTGCCAGCGCCCTGACATATACCGGGGCCGGGGAGCTGTTTTTT
CDR3 protein: CASALTYTGAGELFF

D gene: .
V gene: TRBV27
J gene: TRBJ2-2
clone size: .
CDR3 DNA: TGTGCCAGCAGTTCCAGCTTGGGTTTAGCCGGGGAGCTGTTTTTT
CDR3 protein: CASSSSLGLAGELFF

D gene: .
V gene: TRBV14
J gene: TRBJ1-3
clone size: .
CDR3 DNA: TGTGCCAGCAGCCAAGGGTTGGACTCTGGAAACACCATATATTTT
CDR3 protein: CASSQGLDSGNTIYF

D gene: TRBD2
V gene: TRBV5-6
J gene: TRBJ2-7
clone size: .
CDR3 DNA: TGTGCCAGCAGCTTACTGGGCGGGAGTTCCTACGAGCAGTACTTC
CDR3 protein: CASSLLGGSSYEQYF

D gene: .
V gene: TRBV5-1
J gene: TRBJ1-2
clone size: .
CDR3 DNA: TGCGCCAGCAGCTTGGGCGGGACTAACTATGGCTACACCTTC
CDR3 protein: CASSLGGTNYGYTF

D gene: .
V gene: TRBV9
J gene: TRBJ2-1
clone size: once
CDR3 DNA: TGTGCCAGCAGCGCAGATTACAATGAGCAGTTCTTC
CDR3 protein: CASSADYNEQFF

D gene: TRBD2
V gene: TRBV7-7
J gene: TRBJ2-1
clone size: .
CDR3 DNA: TGTGCTAGCAGCTTAGCGCCGGACTCCGGGACTAGCGGGAGTTACAATGAGCAGTTCTTC
CDR3 protein: CASSLAPDSGTSGSYNEQFF

D gene: TRBD1
V gene: TRBV7-9
J gene: TRBJ2-7
clone size: .
CDR3 DNA: TGTGCCAGCACCCTCCGGACAGGACCCTACGAGCAGTACTTC
CDR3 protein: CASTLRTGPYEQYF

D gene: .
V gene: TRBV12-5
J gene: TRBJ2-1
clone size: .
CDR3 DNA: TGTGCTAGTGGTTTGGTACCCAGGACAGACAATGAGCAGTTCTTC
CDR3 protein: CASGLVPRTDNEQFF

D gene: .
V gene: TRBV9
J gene: TRBJ2-3
clone size: .
CDR3 DNA: TGTGCCAGCAGCGTGCCGACAGCCCAAGATACGCAGTATTTT
CDR3 protein: CASSVPTAQDTQYF

D gene: TRBD1
V gene: TRBV7-9
J gene: TRBJ1-1
clone size: .
CDR3 DNA: TGTGCCAGCAGCTTGCACAGGGGCCCCGACGATTCGAACACTGAAGCTTTCTTT
CDR3 protein: CASSLHRGPDDSNTEAFF

D gene: TRBD1
V gene: TRBV19
J gene: TRBJ2-3
clone size: .
CDR3 DNA: TGTGCCAGTAGTGCTACAGGGGGGGATACGCAGTATTTT
CDR3 protein: CASSATGGDTQYF

D gene: .
V gene: TRBV2
J gene: TRBJ1-1
clone size: .
CDR3 DNA: TGTGCCAGCAGTGAGAACACTGAAGCTTTCTTT
CDR3 protein: CASSENTEAFF

D gene: TRBD2
V gene: TRBV5-6
J gene: TRBJ2-7
clone size: .
CDR3 DNA: TGTGCCAGCAGCTTGGGAGCGGGACCCTACGAGCAGTACTTC
CDR3 protein: CASSLGAGPYEQYF

D gene: .
V gene: TRBV6-1
J gene: TRBJ2-1
clone size: .
CDR3 DNA: TGTGCCAGCAGTGAAAGGGGACTCCCCAATGAGCAGTTCTTC
CDR3 protein: CASSERGLPNEQFF

D gene: .
V gene: TRBV7-3
J gene: TRBJ2-3
clone size: .
CDR3 DNA: TGTGCCAGCAGGCAGGACAGCAACACAGATACGCAGTATTTT
CDR3 protein: CASRQDSNTDTQYF

D gene: TRBD2
V gene: TRBV30
J gene: TRBJ2-7
clone size: .
CDR3 DNA: TGTGCCTCCCGGACTAGCGGGAGTGTCTTAGAGCAGTACTTC
CDR3 protein: CASRTSGSVLEQYF

D gene: .
V gene: TRBV5-1
J gene: TRBJ1-2
clone size: .
CDR3 DNA: TGCGCCAGCAGCTTGGAGGGGATCTATGGCTACACCTTC
CDR3 protein: CASSLEGIYGYTF

D gene: .
V gene: TRBV15
J gene: TRBJ2-1
clone size: .
CDR3 DNA: TGTGCCACCAGCAGAGATAGGTCTAGTACATACAATGAGCAGTTCTTC
CDR3 protein: CATSRDRSSTYNEQFF

D gene: .
V gene: TRBV29-1
J gene: TRBJ1-2
clone size: .
CDR3 DNA: TGCAGCGTTGATTCAGAGTTTAGGCGTAGCTACACCTTC
CDR3 protein: CSVDSEFRRSYTF

D gene: .
V gene: TRBV11-2
J gene: TRBJ1-6
clone size: .
CDR3 DNA: TGTGCCAGCAGCTTGAATAATTCACCCCTCCACTTT
CDR3 protein: CASSLNNSPLHF

D gene: .
V gene: TRBV27
J gene: TRBJ2-5
clone size: .
CDR3 DNA: TGTGCCAGCAGTCCGCGACGGGGCCGCGAGACCCAGTACTTC
CDR3 protein: CASSPRRGRETQYF

D gene: TRBD1
V gene: TRBV6-5
J gene: TRBJ2-5
clone size: few
CDR3 DNA: TGTGCCAGCAGTCGTTCGACAGGGAGAGAGACCCAGTACTTC
CDR3 protein: CASSRSTGRETQYF

D gene: .
V gene: TRBV18
J gene: TRBJ2-2
clone size: .
CDR3 DNA: TGTGCCAGCGACCCGGGACTCTCGACCGGGGAGCTGTTTTTT
CDR3 protein: CASDPGLSTGELFF

D gene: .
V gene: TRBV4-1
J gene: TRBJ2-7
clone size: .
CDR3 DNA: TGCGCCAGCAGCCAAGAGAGACGTTGGGAGCAGTACTTC
CDR3 protein: CASSQERRWEQYF

D gene: .
V gene: TRBV6-4
J gene: TRBJ2-7
clone size: .
CDR3 DNA: TGTGCCAGCAGTGAACAACAGGGGAGGGGGCCCTACGAGCAGTACTTC
CDR3 protein: CASSEQQGRGPYEQYF

D gene: TRBD2
V gene: TRBV7-2
J gene: TRBJ2-7
clone size: .
CDR3 DNA: TGTGCCAGCAGCCGGCAGACTAGCGGAACCTACGAGCAGTACTTC
CDR3 protein: CASSRQTSGTYEQYF

D gene: .
V gene: TRBV5-6
J gene: TRBJ2-7
clone size: .
CDR3 DNA: TGTGCCAGCAGCTTTTCCATCCTATACGAGCAGTACTTC
CDR3 protein: CASSFSILYEQYF

D gene: TRBD2
V gene: TRBV9
J gene: TRBJ2-5
clone size: .
CDR3 DNA: TGTGCCAGCAGCGTGGGATCTAGCGGGAGGGCTAGAGAGACCCAGTACTTC
CDR3 protein: CASSVGSSGRARETQYF

D gene: .
V gene: TRBV7-9
J gene: TRBJ1-1
clone size: .
CDR3 DNA: TGTGCCAGCAGCTCACAGGGTTTTGACGCTTTCTTT
CDR3 protein: CASSSQGFDAFF

D gene: .
V gene: TRBV5-1
J gene: TRBJ1-2
clone size: .
CDR3 DNA: TGCGCCAGCAGCTTGGGTGAGGGGACTCGTGGCTACACCTTC
CDR3 protein: CASSLGEGTRGYTF

D gene: .
V gene: TRBV7-3
J gene: TRBJ2-3
clone size: .
CDR3 DNA: TGTGCCAGCAGCCCCGGACAAACGGCAGATACGCAGTATTTT
CDR3 protein: CASSPGQTADTQYF

D gene: TRBD1
V gene: TRBV27
J gene: TRBJ2-7
clone size: .
CDR3 DNA: TGTGCCAGTCGACAGGGGGCTGAGCAGTACTTC
CDR3 protein: CASRQGAEQYF

D gene: .
V gene: TRBV25-1
J gene: TRBJ1-2
clone size: .
CDR3 DNA: TGTGCCAGCAGTAGGGGGGATGGCTACACCTTC
CDR3 protein: CASSRGDGYTF

D gene: .
V gene: TRBV11-3
J gene: TRBJ2-2
clone size: .
CDR3 DNA: TGTGCCAGCAGCTTAGCTAACACCGGGGAGCTGTTTTTT
CDR3 protein: CASSLANTGELFF

D gene: .
V gene: TRBV7-9
J gene: TRBJ1-1
clone size: .
CDR3 DNA: TGTGCCAGCAGCTTAACTACCGGGACAATGAACACTGAAGCTTTCTTT
CDR3 protein: CASSLTTGTMNTEAFF

D gene: .
V gene: TRBV7-3
J gene: TRBJ1-1
clone size: .
CDR3 DNA: TGTGCCAGCAGCTTAGGTTCGAACACTGAAGCTTTCTTT
CDR3 protein: CASSLGSNTEAFF

D gene: .
V gene: TRBV7-9
J gene: TRBJ2-1
clone size: once
CDR3 DNA: TGTGCCAGCAGCTTAGGTGTGGGGAGTGAGCAGTTCTTC
CDR3 protein: CASSLGVGSEQFF

D gene: TRBD2
V gene: TRBV30
J gene: TRBJ2-7
clone size: .
CDR3 DNA: TGTGCCTGGAGTTCCCTATTTGAACGAGCGGGAGGGCCCTACGAGCAGTACTTC
CDR3 protein: CAWSSLFERAGGPYEQYF

D gene: .
V gene: TRBV5-1
J gene: TRBJ2-5
clone size: .
CDR3 DNA: TGCGCCAGCAGCTTGGATGAGACCCAGTACTTC
CDR3 protein: CASSLDETQYF

D gene: .
V gene: TRBV6-5
J gene: TRBJ2-1
clone size: .
CDR3 DNA: TGTGCCAGCAGCTTCTTGGGAGCGAACTACAATGAGCAGTTCTTC
CDR3 protein: CASSFLGANYNEQFF